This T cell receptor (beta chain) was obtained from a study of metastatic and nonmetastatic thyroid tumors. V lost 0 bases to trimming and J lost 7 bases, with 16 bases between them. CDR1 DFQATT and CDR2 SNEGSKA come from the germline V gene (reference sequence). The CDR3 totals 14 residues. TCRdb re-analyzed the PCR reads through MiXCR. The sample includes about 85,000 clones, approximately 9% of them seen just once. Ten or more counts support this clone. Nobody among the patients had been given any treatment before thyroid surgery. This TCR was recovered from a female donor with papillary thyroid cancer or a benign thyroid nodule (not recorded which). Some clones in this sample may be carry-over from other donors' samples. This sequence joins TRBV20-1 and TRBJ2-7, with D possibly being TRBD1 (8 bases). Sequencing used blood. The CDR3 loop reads CSARDYAGDREQYF. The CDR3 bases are TGCAGTGCTAGAGATTATGCGGGGGACAGGGAGCAGTACTTC.